This T cell receptor (beta chain) was sequenced during a study of blood T cell repertoires in COVID-19. Study context: Italy, Spain and the United States were the sources of the convalescent and acute COVID-19 samples. The analysed material was cDNA or gDNA that came from T cells, B-cell-depleted T cells, or PBMCs.

Study processing details: The assay estimated nucleated cells by amplifying reference gene primers. This table comes from immunoSEQ multiplex PCR, and its TCRdb copy is limited to in-frame clones, with some not included. Clone size and the V and J calls come from that table; the DNA yielded D and trimming. This table holds around 140,000 clones, more than 75% found once. CDR1 is LGHDT and CDR2 is YNNKEL in the germline V gene (reference sequence). The CDR3 contains 16 residues. V lost 0 bases and J lost 5; bases outside the gene matches: 7. Sequenced input: peripheral blood. This sequence originates from a man aged 50 or older who had recovered from COVID-19. The chain joins TRBV3-1 (or the pseudogene TRBV3-2) to TRBJ2-1; TRBD1 aligns across 7 bases. The CDR3 protein is CASSQDGRGIHNEQFF. In DNA form, the CDR3 reads TGTGCCAGCAGCCAAGACGGCAGGGGGATCCACAATGAGCAGTTCTTC.